Here is one T cell receptor beta chain with its context. Its antigen is not known. These data come from a study of T cell responses to AZD1222 COVID-19 vaccine. General study results and limits: Clonal diversity was possibly underestimated, and white British individuals and females predominated among donors.

TCRdb's table, derived via immunoSEQ multiplex PCR, lists solely in-frame clones and lacks some. Here the sample spans around 99,000 clones, approximately 90% being singletons. CDR1 is LGHDT, CDR2 YNNKEL, per germline (reference sequence). Deletions cut 0 bases from V and 8 bases from J, with 16 bases between. The CDR3 spans 16 residues. The clonotype originates from an adult in good health. The V call is TRBV3-1 (or the pseudogene TRBV3-2), the J call TRBJ1-4; D unclear. This specimen was peripheral blood, taken on day 0 of AZD1222 vaccination. In DNA, the CDR3 is TGTGCCAGCAGCCAAGATTTACCCCGGGGAGGGGAAAAACTGTTTTTT. Translation: CASSQDLPRGGEKLFF.